This TCR beta chain was recovered during a study of blood T cell repertoires in COVID-19. Across the whole study: The United States, Italy and Spain were the sources of the acute and convalescent COVID-19 samples. PBMCs, B-cell-depleted T cells, or T cells were the source of the cDNA or gDNA that made up the material.

Original methodology: Reference gene primer amplification in the assay estimated nucleated cell counts. Clones were read by immunoSEQ multiplex PCR, and TCRdb kept only the in-frame ones, dropping some. Clone size and V and J calls were adopted from that table, with D and trimming inferred from the DNA. The sample has just over 150,000 clones, 65% to 90% seen once. The CDR3 covers 14 residues. The germline V gene has CDR1 SGHAT and CDR2 FQNNGV. The trim removed 3 bases at V and 7 bases at J, leaving 9 bases unmatched. Seattle cases were enrolled at active infection and followed longitudinally. This receptor was identified in a woman in her thirties or forties with COVID-19, enrolled during active disease. Material for sequencing was peripheral blood. This rearrangement joins TRBV11-2 to TRBJ2-7; 7 bases map to TRBD2. CDR3 DNA sequence: TGTGCCAGCAGCTTCGACGGGAGGATGGGAGAGCAGTACTTC. It encodes CASSFDGRMGEQYF.